A single sample is the source of the 19 T cell receptor beta chains below, sequenced in a study of T cells in localized non-small cell lung cancer. The method was immunoSEQ multiplex PCR; TCRdb's version includes in-frame clones alone and lacks a portion of them. In the table there are about 15,000 clones, approximately 85% of which are singletons. Sequencing was performed on peripheral blood, taken before any cancer treatment. Every receptor here comes from a female donor of 60 years or more with stage I squamous cell lung carcinoma.

Of note for this clone: The junction departs from germline at one end; a sequencing error may be responsible. The rearrangement links TRBV5-1 to TRBJ2-2, with TRBD1 matching 9 bases. The germline CDR1 and CDR2 sequences are SGHRS and YFSETQ. This CDR3 has 16 residues. CDR3 protein: CASRSDRGANAGELFF. CDR3 bases: TGCGCCAGCAGATCGGACAGGGGAGCGAACGCCGGGGAGCTGTTTTTT.

The chain is built from TRBV5-1 and TRBJ1-4; 8 nucleotides align to TRBD1. J was trimmed by 7 bases and V by 2 bases; bases with no gene match: 4. This CDR3 is built from 14 residues. CDR1 is SGHRS and CDR2 is YFSETQ in the germline V gene. The CDR3 sequence: CASSLNRGSEKLFF. The CDR3 bases are TGCGCCAGCAGCTTAAACAGGGGGTCTGAAAAACTGTTTTTT.

The chain employs TRBV6-4 and TRBJ1-4; unclear D gene. Germline V CDR1 and CDR2: MRHNA, SNTAGT. The CDR3 has 13 residues. V was trimmed by 10 bases and J by 8 bases, leaving 17 bases between them. CDR3 sequence reads: CATSRQPGEKLFF. CDR3 nucleotides: TGTGCCACCTCAAGGCAGCCCGGGGAAAAACTGTTTTTT.

This chain joins TRBV29-1 and TRBJ2-3; 8 nucleotides align to TRBD2. Trimming cost V 7 bases and J 0 bases; bases outside gene matches: 6. The CDR3 consists of 14 residues. Germline CDR1 SQVTM, CDR2 ANQGSEA. The CDR3 spells CSAGGGRSTDTQYF. CDR3 sequence (DNA): TGCAGCGCTGGAGGCGGGAGGAGCACAGATACGCAGTATTTT.

This chain connects TRBV6-5 to TRBJ1-5, with D uncertain. The CDR3 has 12 residues. V gave up 8 bases and J gave up 3 bases, with 8 bases separating them. Germline lookup yields CDR1 MNHEY and CDR2 SVGAGI. CDR3 bases: TGTGCCAGCGCGTCAGACAATCAGCCCCAGCATTTT. It specifies CASASDNQPQHF.

The chain is built from TRBV10-2 and TRBJ1-1; no clear D gene. CDR3 length: 13 amino acids. CDR1 and CDR2 from the germline V gene are WSHSY and SAAADI. Trimming took 2 bases from V and 4 from J, leaving 8 bases between them. The CDR3 reads CASSEGVGTEAFF. The DNA of the CDR3 is TGCGCCAGCAGTGAGGGGGTGGGCACTGAAGCTTTCTTT.

The rearrangement uses TRBV6-1 and TRBJ2-1; 9 bases match TRBD1. Germline V lookup: CDR1 MNHNS, CDR2 SASEGT. The CDR3 is 12 residues long. The CDR3 sequence is CVTSTGGNEQFF. In DNA form, the CDR3 reads TGTGTCACCTCGACAGGGGGCAATGAGCAGTTCTTC.

This rearrangement joins TRBV28 to TRBJ2-1, with TRBD2 matching 12 bases. This CDR3 is built from 18 residues. V shed 6 bases and J 0 bases; nucleotides not matched to a gene: 9. Germline assignment: CDR1 MDHEN and CDR2 SYDVKM. CDR3 nucleotide sequence: TGTGCCAGCAGCCTACTAGCGGGAGGCCGGAGCTCCTACAATGAGCAGTTCTTC. Encoded protein: CASSLLAGGRSSYNEQFF.

The chain joins TRBV9 to TRBJ1-4; a weak D match, TRBD1 (5 bases). V lost 3 bases to trimming and J lost 7 bases, with 28 bases between them. Germline CDR1 reads SGDLS; CDR2 reads YYNGEE. The CDR3 is 19 residues long. The CDR3 DNA reads as TGTGCCAGCAGCGCCCAGTCTTTTTACACAGGCGAGGAAGGTGAAAAACTGTTTTTT. It encodes CASSAQSFYTGEEGEKLFF. Full variable domain (remainder filled in from reference TRBV9 and TRBJ1-4): DSGVTQTPKHLITATGQRVTLRCSPRSGDLSVYWYQQSLDQGLQFLIQYYNGEERAKGNILERFSAQQFPDLHSELNLSSLELGDSALYFCASSAQSFYTGEEGEKLFFGSGTQLSVL.

The chain recombines TRBV12-5 with TRBJ2-1, with a possible D match to TRBD1 (6 bases). V lost 6 bases and J lost 5, with 11 bases in between. CDR1 is LGHNT and CDR2 is FRNRAP in the germline V gene. This CDR3 contains 13 residues. The CDR3 sequence is CASGQDRNNEQFF. CDR3 nucleotides: TGTGCTAGTGGCCAGGACAGAAACAATGAGCAGTTCTTC.

The rearrangement joins TRBV27 to TRBJ1-2; no clear D gene. Germline V gene lookup returns CDR1 MNHEY and CDR2 SMNVEV (reference sequence). Trimming took 5 bases from V and 7 from J, leaving 17 bases between them. CDR3 length equals 14 residues. CDR3 in DNA: TGTGCCAGCAGTACCCCTTACGGGAGAGGTGGCTACACCTTC. Translated, it gives CASSTPYGRGGYTF.

The V and J genes are TRBV6-1 and TRBJ1-5, with unresolved D. The germline CDR1 and CDR2 sequences are MNHNS and SASEGT. V gave up 10 bases and J gave up 1 base, with 14 bases separating them. This CDR3 has 14 residues. The CDR3 bases are TGTGCCACCCGGGAGGGCCTAAGCAATCAGCCCCAGCATTTT. It is translated as CATREGLSNQPQHF.

J is TRBJ1-2 and V is TRBV6-1, with TRBD1 identical over 8 bases. The ends lost 2 bases at V and 5 bases at J; junction bases unmatched: 7. Germline CDR1 and CDR2: MNHNS and SASEGT. CDR3 size: 15 residues. CDR3 sequence: CASSESMTGVYGYTF. In nucleotides, the CDR3 is TGTGCCAGCAGTGAATCAATGACAGGGGTATATGGCTACACCTTC.

This clone is a singleton in its sample. The chain recombines TRBV6-5 with TRBJ2-2; TRBD1 agrees at 8 bases. The CDR3 extends over 15 amino acids. Losses at the gene ends were 5 bases for V and 4 bases for J; bases not matched to a gene: 6. The germline V gene encodes CDR1 MNHEY and CDR2 SVGAGI. The CDR3 DNA reads TGTGCCAGCAGTATGTGGACAGGGACCACCGGGGAGCTGTTTTTT. Translating gives CASSMWTGTTGELFF.

The genes are TRBV5-1 and TRBJ2-7; 8 bases map to TRBD2. The ends lost 0 bases at V and 3 bases at J; junction bases unmatched: 8. The CDR3 runs 16 residues. Germline V gene lookup returns CDR1 SGHRS and CDR2 YFSETQ. CDR3 loop: CASSLGAGGVYYEQYF. DNA for the CDR3: TGCGCCAGCAGCTTGGGGGCCGGGGGGGTGTACTACGAGCAGTACTTC.

The rearrangement joins TRBV19 to TRBJ1-5, with D unclear. The CDR3 contains 16 residues. Germline V gene data show CDR1 as LNHDA and CDR2 as SQIVND (reference sequence). The V end was cut by 3 bases, the J end by 1 base, with 13 bases between. The CDR3 DNA reads TGTGCCAGTAGTATTGCCCCTTCACAAAGCAATCAGCCCCAGCATTTT. This gives the protein CASSIAPSQSNQPQHF.

The genes are TRBV28 and TRBJ1-5; no clear D. V was shortened by 6 bases and J by 4 bases, with 7 bases between the two germline ends. The germline CDR1 and CDR2 sequences are MDHEN and SYDVKM. This CDR3 is built from 12 residues. CDR3 loop: CASSLANQPQHF. DNA for the CDR3: TGTGCCAGCAGCTTAGCTAATCAGCCCCAGCATTTT.

The V and J genes are TRBV30 and TRBJ2-5; weak D call: TRBD1 (5 bases). Trimming pared 2 bases from V and 4 bases from J, leaving 14 bases between. Germline loops: CDR1 GTSNPN, CDR2 SVGIG (reference sequence). The CDR3 spans 14 residues. CDR3 sequence (DNA): TGTGCCTGGAGTATCCAGGGCGCCCTAGAGACCCAGTACTTC. It translates to CAWSIQGALETQYF.

The chain uses TRBV6-5 and TRBJ2-1; TRBD2 agrees at 9 bases. V lost 4 bases, J lost 7 bases, and 8 bases stayed unmatched. This CDR3 region has 15 residues. Germline lookup yields CDR1 MNHEY and CDR2 SVGAGI. Here the CDR3 reads CASSSTGLASNEQFF. The CDR3 DNA follows: TGTGCCAGCAGTTCCACCGGACTAGCGAGTAATGAGCAGTTCTTC.